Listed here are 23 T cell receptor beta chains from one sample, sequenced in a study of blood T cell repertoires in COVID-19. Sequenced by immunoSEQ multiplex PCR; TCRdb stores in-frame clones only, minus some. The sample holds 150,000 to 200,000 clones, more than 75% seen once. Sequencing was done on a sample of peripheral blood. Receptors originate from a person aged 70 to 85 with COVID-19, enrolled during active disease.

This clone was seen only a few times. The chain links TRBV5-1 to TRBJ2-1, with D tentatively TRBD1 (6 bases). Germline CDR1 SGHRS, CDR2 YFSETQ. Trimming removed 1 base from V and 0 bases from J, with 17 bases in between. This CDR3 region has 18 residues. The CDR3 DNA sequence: TGCGCCAGCAGCTTGTATGACCAGGGGTACAACTCCTACAATGAGCAGTTCTTC. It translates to CASSLYDQGYNSYNEQFF.

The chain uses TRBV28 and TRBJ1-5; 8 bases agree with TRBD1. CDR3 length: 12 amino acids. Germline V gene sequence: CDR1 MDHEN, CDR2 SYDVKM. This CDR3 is CVSHTGGQPQHF. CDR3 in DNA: TGTGTCTCACATACAGGGGGTCAGCCCCAGCATTTT.

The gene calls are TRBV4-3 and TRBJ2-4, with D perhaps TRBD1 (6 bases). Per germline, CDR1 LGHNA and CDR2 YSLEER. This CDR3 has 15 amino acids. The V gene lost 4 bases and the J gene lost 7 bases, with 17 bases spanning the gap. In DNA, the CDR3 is TGCGCCAGCAGCCCAGGACAGTTTACGGGGAACATTCAGTACTTC. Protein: CASSPGQFTGNIQYF.

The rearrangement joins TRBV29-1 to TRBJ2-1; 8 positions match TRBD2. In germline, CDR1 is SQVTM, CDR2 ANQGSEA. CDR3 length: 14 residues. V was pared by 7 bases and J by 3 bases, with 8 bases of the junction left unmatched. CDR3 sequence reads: CSALSGAGYNEQFF. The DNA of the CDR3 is TGCAGCGCCCTTAGCGGGGCGGGCTACAATGAGCAGTTCTTC.

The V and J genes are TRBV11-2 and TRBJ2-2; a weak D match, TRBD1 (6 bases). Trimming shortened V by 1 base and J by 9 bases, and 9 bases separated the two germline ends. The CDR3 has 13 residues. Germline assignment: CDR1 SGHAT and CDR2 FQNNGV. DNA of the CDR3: TGTGCCAGCAGCTTAGCCGGGACACGGGAGCTGTTTTTT. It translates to CASSLAGTRELFF. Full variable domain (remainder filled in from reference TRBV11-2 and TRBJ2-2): EAGVAQSPRYKIIEKRQSVAFWCNPISGHATLYWYQQILGQGPKLLIQFQNNGVVDDSQLPKDRFSAERLKGVDSTLKIQPAKLEDSAVYLCASSLAGTRELFFGEGSRLTVL.

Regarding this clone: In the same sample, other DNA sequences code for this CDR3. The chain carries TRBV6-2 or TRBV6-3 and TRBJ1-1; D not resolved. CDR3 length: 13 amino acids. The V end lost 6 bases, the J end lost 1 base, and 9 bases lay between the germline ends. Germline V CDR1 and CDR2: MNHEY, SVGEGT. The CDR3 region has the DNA TGTGCCAGCAGCCTGGGCCCGAACACTGAAGCTTTCTTT. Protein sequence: CASSLGPNTEAFF.

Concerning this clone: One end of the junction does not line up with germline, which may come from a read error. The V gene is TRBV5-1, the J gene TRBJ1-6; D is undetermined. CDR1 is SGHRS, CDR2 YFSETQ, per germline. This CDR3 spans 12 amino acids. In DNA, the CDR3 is TGCGCCAGCAGCTCCAATAATTCACCCCTCCACTTT. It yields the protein CASSSNNSPLHF.

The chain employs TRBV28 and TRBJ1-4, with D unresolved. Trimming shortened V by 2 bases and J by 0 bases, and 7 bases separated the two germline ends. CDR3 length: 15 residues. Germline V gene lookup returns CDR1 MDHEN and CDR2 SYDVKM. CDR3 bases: TGTGCCAGCAGTTTACACAGTGCAACTAATGAAAAACTGTTTTTT. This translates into CASSLHSATNEKLFF.

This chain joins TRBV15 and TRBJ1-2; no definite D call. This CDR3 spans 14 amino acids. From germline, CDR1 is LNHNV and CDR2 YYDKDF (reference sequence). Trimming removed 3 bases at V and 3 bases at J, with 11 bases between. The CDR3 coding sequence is TGTGCCACCAGCAGGATAACAGCAGACTATGGCTACACCTTC. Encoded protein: CATSRITADYGYTF.

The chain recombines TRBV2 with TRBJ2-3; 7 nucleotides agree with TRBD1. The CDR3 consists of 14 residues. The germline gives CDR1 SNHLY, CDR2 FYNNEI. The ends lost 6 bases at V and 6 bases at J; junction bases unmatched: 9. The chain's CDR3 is CASSSTGMDDTQYF. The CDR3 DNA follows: TGTGCCAGCAGCTCGACAGGGATGGATGATACGCAGTATTTT.

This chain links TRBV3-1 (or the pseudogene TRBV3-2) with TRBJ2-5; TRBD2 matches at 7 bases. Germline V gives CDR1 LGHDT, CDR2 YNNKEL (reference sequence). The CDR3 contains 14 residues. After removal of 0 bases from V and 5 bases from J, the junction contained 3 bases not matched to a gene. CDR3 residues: CASSQDAGVETQYF. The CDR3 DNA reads TGTGCCAGCAGCCAAGACGCGGGGGTGGAGACCCAGTACTTC.

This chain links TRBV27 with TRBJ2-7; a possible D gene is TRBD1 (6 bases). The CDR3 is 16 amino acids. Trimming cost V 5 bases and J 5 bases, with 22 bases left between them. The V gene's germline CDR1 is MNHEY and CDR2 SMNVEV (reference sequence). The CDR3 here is CASSPRRRQDVNEQYF. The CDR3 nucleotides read TGTGCCAGCAGTCCCCGCCGACGACAGGACGTCAACGAGCAGTACTTC.

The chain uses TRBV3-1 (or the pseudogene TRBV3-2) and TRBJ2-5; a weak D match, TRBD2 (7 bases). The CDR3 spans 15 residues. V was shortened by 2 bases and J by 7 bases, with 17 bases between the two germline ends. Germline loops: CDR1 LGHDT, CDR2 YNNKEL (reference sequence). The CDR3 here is CASSQWGGRSGTQYF. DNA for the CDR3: TGTGCCAGCAGCCAATGGGGGGGCCGGAGTGGGACCCAGTACTTC.

In DNA form, the CDR3 reads TGTGCCAGCAGCTTAGCGGCAGGGGCCAACATTCAGTACTTC. Translating gives CASSLAAGANIQYF. V and J are TRBV7-2 and TRBJ2-4; a weak D match, TRBD1 (6 bases). Per germline, CDR1 SGHTA and CDR2 FQGNSA. The CDR3 is made up of 14 amino acids. V lost 0 bases and J lost 7, with 10 bases in between.

The CDR3: CASSLGQGARGYTF. The CDR3 nucleotides read TGTGCCAGCAGCTTGGGACAGGGGGCAAGGGGCTACACCTTC. This sequence joins TRBV5-6 and TRBJ1-2; 10 bases match TRBD1. The germline V gene has CDR1 SGHDT and CDR2 YYEEEE. The CDR3 covers 14 residues. The junction had 4 bases not matched to a gene; V was cut back by 0 bases and J by 8 bases.

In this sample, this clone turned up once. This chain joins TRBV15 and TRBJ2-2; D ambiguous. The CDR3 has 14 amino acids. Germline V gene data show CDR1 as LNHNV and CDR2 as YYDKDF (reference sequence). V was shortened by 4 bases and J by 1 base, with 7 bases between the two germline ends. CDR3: CATSIFKNTGELFF. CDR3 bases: TGTGCCACCAGCATTTTCAAGAACACCGGGGAGCTGTTTTTT.

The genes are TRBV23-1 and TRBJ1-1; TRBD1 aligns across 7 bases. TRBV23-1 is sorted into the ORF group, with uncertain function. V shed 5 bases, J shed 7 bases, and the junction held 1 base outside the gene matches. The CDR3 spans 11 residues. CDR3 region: CASSNRGEAFF. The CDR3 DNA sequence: TGCGCCAGCAGTAACAGGGGTGAAGCTTTCTTT.

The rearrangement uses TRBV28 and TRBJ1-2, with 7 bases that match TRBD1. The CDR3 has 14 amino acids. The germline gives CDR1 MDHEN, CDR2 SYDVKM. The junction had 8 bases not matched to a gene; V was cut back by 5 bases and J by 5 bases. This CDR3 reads CASSPPQGKYGYTF. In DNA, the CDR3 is TGTGCCAGCAGTCCGCCACAGGGGAAATATGGCTACACCTTC.

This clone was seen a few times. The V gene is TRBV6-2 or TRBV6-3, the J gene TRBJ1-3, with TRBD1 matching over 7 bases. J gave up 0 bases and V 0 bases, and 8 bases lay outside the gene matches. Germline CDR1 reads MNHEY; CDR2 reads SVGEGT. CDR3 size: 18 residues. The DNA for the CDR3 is TGTGCCAGCAGTTACTCGAGGCAGGGGGTCTTCTCTGGAAACACCATATATTTT. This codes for CASSYSRQGVFSGNTIYF.

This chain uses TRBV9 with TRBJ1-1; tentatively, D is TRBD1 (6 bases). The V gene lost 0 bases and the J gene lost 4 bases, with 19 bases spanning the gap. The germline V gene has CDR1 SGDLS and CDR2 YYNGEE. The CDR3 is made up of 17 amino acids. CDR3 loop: CASSVAEGGFGSTEAFF. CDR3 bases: TGTGCCAGCAGCGTAGCGGAGGGGGGGTTTGGGAGCACTGAAGCTTTCTTT. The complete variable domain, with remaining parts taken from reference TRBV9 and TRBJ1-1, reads DSGVTQTPKHLITATGQRVTLRCSPRSGDLSVYWYQQSLDQGLQFLIQYYNGEERAKGNILERFSAQQFPDLHSELNLSSLELGDSALYFCASSVAEGGFGSTEAFFGQGTRLTVV.

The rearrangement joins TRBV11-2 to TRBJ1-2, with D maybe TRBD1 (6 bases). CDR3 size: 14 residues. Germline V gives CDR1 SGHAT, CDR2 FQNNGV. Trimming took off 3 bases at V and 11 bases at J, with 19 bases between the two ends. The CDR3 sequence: CASSFSRTVEGYTF. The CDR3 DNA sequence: TGTGCCAGCAGCTTTTCGCGGACAGTCGAAGGGTACACCTTC.

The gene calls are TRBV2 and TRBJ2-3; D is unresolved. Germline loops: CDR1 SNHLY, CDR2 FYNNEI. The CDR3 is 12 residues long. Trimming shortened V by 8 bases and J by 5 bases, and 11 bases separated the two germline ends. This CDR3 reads CASGLQKDTQYF. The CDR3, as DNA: TGTGCCAGCGGGCTACAGAAAGATACGCAGTATTTT.

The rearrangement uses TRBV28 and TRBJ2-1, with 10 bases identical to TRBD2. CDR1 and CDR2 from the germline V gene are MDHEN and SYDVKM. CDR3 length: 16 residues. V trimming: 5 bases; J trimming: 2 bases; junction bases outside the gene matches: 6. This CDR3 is CASSPSGRGTYNEQFF. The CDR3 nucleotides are TGTGCCAGCAGTCCTAGCGGGAGAGGGACCTACAATGAGCAGTTCTTC. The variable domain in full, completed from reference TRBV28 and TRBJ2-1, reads DVKVTQSSRYLVKRTGEKVFLECVQDMDHENMFWYRQDPGLGLRLIYFSYDVKMKEKGDIPEGYSVSREKKERFSLILESASTNQTSMYLCASSPSGRGTYNEQFFGPGTRLTVL.